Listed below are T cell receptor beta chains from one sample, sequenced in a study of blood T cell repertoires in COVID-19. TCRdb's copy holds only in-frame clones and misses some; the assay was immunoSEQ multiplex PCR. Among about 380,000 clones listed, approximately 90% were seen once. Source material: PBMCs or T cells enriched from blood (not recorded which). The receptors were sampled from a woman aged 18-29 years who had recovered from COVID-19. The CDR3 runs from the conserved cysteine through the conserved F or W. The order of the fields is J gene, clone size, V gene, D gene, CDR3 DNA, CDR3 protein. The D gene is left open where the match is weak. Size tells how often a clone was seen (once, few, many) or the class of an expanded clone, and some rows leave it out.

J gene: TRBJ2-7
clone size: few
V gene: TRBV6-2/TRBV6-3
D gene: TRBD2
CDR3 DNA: TGTGCCATCAGCCTAGCGGGACCTTACGAGCAGTACTTC
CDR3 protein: CAISLAGPYEQYF

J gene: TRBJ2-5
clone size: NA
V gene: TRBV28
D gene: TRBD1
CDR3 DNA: TGTGCCAGCAGTTTTTCCGGACAGGGGGCGTGGGAGACCCAGTACTTC
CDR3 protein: CASSFSGQGAWETQYF

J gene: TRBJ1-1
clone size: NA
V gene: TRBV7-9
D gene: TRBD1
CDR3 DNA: TGTGCCAGCAGTCTTGAAACGGGACAGGGTCTTACTGAAGCTTTCTTT
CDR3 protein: CASSLETGQGLTEAFF

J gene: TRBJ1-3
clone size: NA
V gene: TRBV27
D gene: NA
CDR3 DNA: TGTGCCAGCAGTTTATACCCCCCACAGGAGCGAGGAAACACCATATATTTT
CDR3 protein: CASSLYPPQERGNTIYF

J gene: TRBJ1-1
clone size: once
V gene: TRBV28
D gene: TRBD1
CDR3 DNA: TGTGCCAGCAAAGACAGGGGAATGAACACTGAAGCTTTCTTT
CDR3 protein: CASKDRGMNTEAFF

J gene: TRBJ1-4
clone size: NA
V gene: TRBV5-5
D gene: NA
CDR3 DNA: TGTGCCAGCAGCGCAGACACAACTAATGAAAAACTGTTTTTT
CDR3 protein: CASSADTTNEKLFF

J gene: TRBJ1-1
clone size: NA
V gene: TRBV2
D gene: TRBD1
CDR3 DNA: TGTGCCAGCAGTCAGGACAGGGGGGGGCTCAACACTGAAGCTTTCTTT
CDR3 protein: CASSQDRGGLNTEAFF

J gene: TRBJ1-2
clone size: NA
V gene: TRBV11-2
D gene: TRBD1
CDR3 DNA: TGTGCCAGCAGCTTCGAAGGTGGGACAGGGGGAGGCTATGGCTACACCTTC
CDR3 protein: CASSFEGGTGGGYGYTF

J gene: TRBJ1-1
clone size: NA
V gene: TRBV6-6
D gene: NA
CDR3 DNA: TGTGCCAGCAGTTACCTCTCAGAGGGAACTGAAGCTTTCTTT
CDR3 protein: CASSYLSEGTEAFF

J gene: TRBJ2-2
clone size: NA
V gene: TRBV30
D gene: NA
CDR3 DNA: TGTGCCTGGAGTACAGCTACCGGGGAGCTGTTTTTT
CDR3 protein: CAWSTATGELFF

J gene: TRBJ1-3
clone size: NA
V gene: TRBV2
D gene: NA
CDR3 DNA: TGTGCCAGCAGTATCGGGTCGGCCTCTGGAAACACCATATATTTT
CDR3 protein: CASSIGSASGNTIYF

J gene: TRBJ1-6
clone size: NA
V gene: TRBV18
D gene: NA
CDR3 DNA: TGTGCCAGCTCCTTCAGGGGAGACTCACCCCTCCACTTT
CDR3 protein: CASSFRGDSPLHF

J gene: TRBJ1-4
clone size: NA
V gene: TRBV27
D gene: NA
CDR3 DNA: TGTGCCAGCAGTCCCTCGCCCCGGGAAGTCAATGAAAAACTGTTTTTT
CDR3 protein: CASSPSPREVNEKLFF

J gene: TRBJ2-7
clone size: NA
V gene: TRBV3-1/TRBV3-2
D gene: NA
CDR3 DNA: TGTGCCAGCAGCCAAGATCCTTTCCGAGGCCAGTACTTC
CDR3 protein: CASSQDPFRGQYF

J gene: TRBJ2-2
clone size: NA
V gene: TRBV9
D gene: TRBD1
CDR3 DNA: TGTGCCAGCAGCGTAGGGTGGGGGACAGGGTCGTCGAAGAACACCGGGGAGCTGTTTTTT
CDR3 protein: CASSVGWGTGSSKNTGELFF

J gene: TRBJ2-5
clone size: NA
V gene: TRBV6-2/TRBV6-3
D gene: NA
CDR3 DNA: TGTGCCAGCAGTTACTCGGAGGAGACCCAGTACTTC
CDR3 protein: CASSYSEETQYF

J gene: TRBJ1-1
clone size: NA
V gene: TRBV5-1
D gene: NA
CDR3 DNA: TGCGCCAGCAGCTGGGAACAGGGCCTGTTCACTGAAGCTTTCTTT
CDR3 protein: CASSWEQGLFTEAFF

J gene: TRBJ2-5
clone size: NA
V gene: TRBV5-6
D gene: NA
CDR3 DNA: TGTGCCAGCAGCCACGACAGTCAAGAGACCCAGTACTTC
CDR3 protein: CASSHDSQETQYF

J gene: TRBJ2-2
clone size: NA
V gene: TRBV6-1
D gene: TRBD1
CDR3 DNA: TGTGCCAGCAGTGAAGCGGGTCTAGGCCAGGGGGCCGTCGGGGAGCTGTTTTTT
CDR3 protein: CASSEAGLGQGAVGELFF

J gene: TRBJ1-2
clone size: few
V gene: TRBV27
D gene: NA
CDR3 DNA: TGTGCCAGCAGTTTATCCTCACAGGGTTTAAACTATGGCTACACCTTC
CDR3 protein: CASSLSSQGLNYGYTF

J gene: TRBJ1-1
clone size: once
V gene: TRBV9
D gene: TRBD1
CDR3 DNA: TGTGCCAGCACCCAGGGGGCAGACACTGAAGCTTTCTTT
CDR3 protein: CASTQGADTEAFF

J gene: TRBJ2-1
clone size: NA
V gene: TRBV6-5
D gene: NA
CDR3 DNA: TGTGCCAGCAGCTGGCGGAGTCACTTATACAATGAGCAGTTCTTC
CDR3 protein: CASSWRSHLYNEQFF

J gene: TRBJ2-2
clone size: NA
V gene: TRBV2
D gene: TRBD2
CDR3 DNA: TGTGCCAGCAGTGAGGGGACTAGCGGGGGGTATGAGGAGCTGTTTTTT
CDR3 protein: CASSEGTSGGYEELFF

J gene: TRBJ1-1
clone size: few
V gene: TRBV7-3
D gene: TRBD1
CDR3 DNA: TGTGCCAGCAGCGCCACAGGGGGCTGGAACACTGAAGCTTTCTTT
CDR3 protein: CASSATGGWNTEAFF

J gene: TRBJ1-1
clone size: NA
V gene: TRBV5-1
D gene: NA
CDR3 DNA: TGCGCCAGCAGCACCAACGGCGGCACTGAAGCTTTCTTT
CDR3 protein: CASSTNGGTEAFF

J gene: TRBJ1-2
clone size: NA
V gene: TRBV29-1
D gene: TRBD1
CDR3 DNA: TGCAGCGTTGATTGGGCGGGACAGGGGTACGGCTACACCTTC
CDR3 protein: CSVDWAGQGYGYTF

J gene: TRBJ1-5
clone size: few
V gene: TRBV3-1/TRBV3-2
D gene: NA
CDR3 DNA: TGTGCCAGCAGCCAAGATGCGGCTAATAGCAATCAGCCCCAGCATTTT
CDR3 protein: CASSQDAANSNQPQHF

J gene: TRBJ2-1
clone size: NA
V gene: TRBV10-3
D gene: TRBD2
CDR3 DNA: TGTGCCATCAGTGGCGATCGGGGGGGCACCTACAATGAGCAGTTCTTC
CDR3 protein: CAISGDRGGTYNEQFF

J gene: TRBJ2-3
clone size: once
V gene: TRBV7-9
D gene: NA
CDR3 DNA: TGTGCCAGCAGCTTAAGAGGGAAAGGCACAGATACGCAGTATTTT
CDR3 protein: CASSLRGKGTDTQYF

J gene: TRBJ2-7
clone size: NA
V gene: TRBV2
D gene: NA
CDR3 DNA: TGTGCCAGCAGGGGTGACAGCTCCTACGAGCAGTACTTC
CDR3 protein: CASRGDSSYEQYF

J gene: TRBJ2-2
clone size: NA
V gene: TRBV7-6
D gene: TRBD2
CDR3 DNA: TGTGCCAGCAGCACCGGACTAGCACCGAACACCGGGGAGCTGTTTTTT
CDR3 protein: CASSTGLAPNTGELFF

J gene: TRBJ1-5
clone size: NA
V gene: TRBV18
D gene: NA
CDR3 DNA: TGTGCCAGCTCACCACTGGGACAAGGTAATCAGCCCCAGCATTTT
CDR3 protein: CASSPLGQGNQPQHF

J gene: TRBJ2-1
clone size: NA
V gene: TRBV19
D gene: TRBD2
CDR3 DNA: TGTGCCAGTAGTACCCTTCATAGCGGGGACTACAATGAGCAGTTCTTC
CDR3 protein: CASSTLHSGDYNEQFF

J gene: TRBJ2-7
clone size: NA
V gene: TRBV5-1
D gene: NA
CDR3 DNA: TGCGCCAGCAGCCGTGGGGGCCTATACTCCTACGAGCAGTACTTC
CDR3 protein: CASSRGGLYSYEQYF